These 21 T cell receptor beta chains were all obtained from the same sample, sequenced in a study of T cells in women clearing cervical HPV infection. Generated by immunoSEQ multiplex PCR, the TCRdb table keeps only in-frame clones and is missing some. Recorded for this sample: 20,000 to 25,000 clones. Sequenced input: blood buffy coat. The source of these receptors is a woman between 18 and 70 years old with a cervical HPV16 infection that either progressed to CIN3+ or cleared (not recorded which).

Of note for this clone: Germline is not matched at one junction end, which may reflect a read error. CDR3 bases read: TGCGCCAGCAGCCAAGATCTGTTCAGGAACACTGAA. It is translated as CASSQDLFRNTE. In full, the CDR3 is CASSQDLFRNTEAFF. The genes are TRBV4-2 and TRBJ1-1; D is unclear. The missing CDR3 end, 3 residues past where the read stops, is filled in from the germline J gene. CDR3 length equals 15 residues. CDR1 and CDR2 from the germline V gene are LGHNA and YNFKEQ.

Comments on this clone: From the germline J gene comes the end of the CDR3, since the read stops 3 residues before it. The chain carries TRBV7-2 and TRBJ2-7; TRBD2 agrees at 10 bases. CDR1 is SGHTA, CDR2 FQGNSA, per germline. The junction had 0 bases not matched to a gene; V was cut back by 4 bases and J by 3 bases. CDR3 size: 13 residues. The CDR3 region is CASSWTSGYEQYF. CDR3 DNA (partial): TGTGCCAGCAGCTGGACTAGCGGCTACGAG.

In regard to this clone: The read falls 3 residues short of the CDR3 end, and the missing part is taken from the germline J gene. This chain links TRBV2 with TRBJ2-2; the match to TRBD2 covers 8 bases. This CDR3 contains 14 residues. The germline V gene has CDR1 SNHLY and CDR2 FYNNEI. CDR3 sequence reads: CASSERGARSPLFF. CDR3 bases read: TGTGCCAGCAGTGAGCGGGGGGCGCGGTCACCG.

A note on this clone: The CDR3 end is not reached by the read, which stops 3 residues before it; the germline J gene fills it in. The chain joins TRBV7-2 to TRBJ2-7; 7 nucleotides align to TRBD1. CDR3 size: 15 residues. Germline CDR1 and CDR2: SGHTA and FQGNSA. J was trimmed by 5 bases and V by 6 bases; bases with no gene match: 13. The covered CDR3 bases are TGTGCCAGCAGTTATAGACAGGGTCTGGCTGACGAG. This encodes CASSYRQGLADE. In full, the CDR3 reads CASSYRQGLADEQYF.

In regard to this clone: Coverage ceases 3 residues before the CDR3 finishes, and the germline J gene fills in the end. This rearrangement joins TRBV6-2 or TRBV6-3 to TRBJ2-2, with D maybe TRBD2 (6 bases). V was trimmed by 10 bases and J by 0 bases, leaving 15 bases between them. The CDR3 has 15 residues. The germline CDR1 and CDR2 sequences are MNHEY and SVGEGT. The CDR3 protein is CATHTAGANTGELFF. The DNA read from the CDR3 is TGTGCCACCCACACAGCGGGTGCGAACACCGGGGAG.

The DNA read from the CDR3 is TGTGCCAGCAGCAAGGAGACTAGCGGGAGGTTT. Protein: CASSKETSGRF. Given in full, the CDR3 is CASSKETSGRFQYF. The chain has TRBV11-3 and TRBJ2-4; 13 bases fit TRBD2. Read data end 3 residues before the CDR3 end; the end is taken from the germline J gene. CDR1 and CDR2 from the germline V gene are SGHNT and YENEEA. The CDR3 totals 14 residues.

As concerns this clone: The read terminates 3 residues before the CDR3 end, so the remaining end is supplied by the germline J gene. This chain joins TRBV19 and TRBJ2-1, with TRBD2 matching 14 bases. This CDR3 has 19 amino acids. Germline trimming cut 4 bases from V and 2 bases from J; bases unmatched to any gene: 10. Germline lookup yields CDR1 LNHDA and CDR2 SQIVND (reference sequence). The sequenced CDR3 bases are TGTGCCAGTAGTAGAGGCCCCTTGGGACTAGCGGGAGCCTACAATGAG. Translated, it gives CASSRGPLGLAGAYNE. The entire CDR3 sequence reads CASSRGPLGLAGAYNEQFF. Using reference TRBV19 and TRBJ2-1 for the parts outside the CDR3, the full variable domain is DGGITQSPKYLFRKEGQNVTLSCEQNLNHDAMYWYRQDPGQGLRLIYYSQIVNDFQKGDIAEGYSVSREKKESFPLTVTSAQKNPTAFYLCASSRGPLGLAGAYNEQFFGPGTRLTVL.

With regard to this clone: Read data end 3 residues before the CDR3 end; the end is taken from the germline J gene. V and J are TRBV7-2 and TRBJ2-5, with D perhaps TRBD1 (7 bases). The CDR3 spans 15 residues. Germline-derived CDR1 and CDR2 are SGHTA and FQGNSA. V gave up 3 bases and J gave up 0 bases, with 11 bases separating them. The CDR3 reads CASSFRGDNQETQYF. CDR3 bases read: TGTGCCAGCAGCTTCAGGGGGGACAACCAAGAGACC. Drawing the rest from reference TRBV7-2 and TRBJ2-5, the complete variable domain is GAGVSQSPSNKVTEKGKDVELRCDPISGHTALYWYRQSLGQGLEFLIYFQGNSAPDKSGLPSDRFSAERTGGSVSTLTIQRTQQEDSAVYLCASSFRGDNQETQYFGPGTRLLVL.

A remark on this clone: The CDR3 end is not reached by the read, which stops 3 residues before it; the germline J gene fills it in. The rearrangement links TRBV20-1 to TRBJ2-7, with 10 bases lining up with TRBD1. This CDR3 comprises 13 residues. Trimming took 6 bases from V and 5 from J; bases not matched to a gene: 7. CDR1 and CDR2 (germline): DFQATT, SNEGSKA (reference sequence). CDR3 protein: CSAPDRGIHEQYF. Partial CDR3 DNA: TGCAGTGCACCGGACAGGGGGATCCACGAG.

As concerns this clone: The CDR3 extends 3 residues past the end of the read, so its final part is completed from the germline J gene. The chain is built from TRBV19 and TRBJ2-1; 9 positions match TRBD2. CDR1 and CDR2 (germline): LNHDA, SQIVND (reference sequence). This CDR3 has 15 amino acids. Unmatched junction bases numbered 12, after V lost 9 bases and J lost 6 bases. CDR3 DNA (partial): TGTGCCAGCCGACTAGCGGACTTCTCGGTCAATGAG. Translated: CASRLADFSVNE. From start to end, the CDR3 is CASRLADFSVNEQFF.

As for this clone: The observed sequence ends 3 residues before the CDR3 terminus, with the missing tail filled in from the germline J gene. J is TRBJ1-1 and V is TRBV5-1; no clear D. There are 13 residues in the CDR3. CDR1 and CDR2 (germline): SGHRS, YFSETQ. Partial CDR3 DNA: TGCGCCAGCAGCTTGTGGACTCAGGAGGAA. It yields the protein CASSLWTQEE. In full, the CDR3 reads CASSLWTQEEAFF.

Regarding this clone: The read halts 3 residues ahead of the CDR3 end, with the missing end drawn from the germline J gene. The rearrangement links TRBV20-1 to TRBJ2-5; 7 nucleotides match TRBD1. The V and J ends lost 5 bases and 1 base, in that order; junction bases with no gene match: 7. Germline values: CDR1 DFQATT, CDR2 SNEGSKA (reference sequence). The CDR3 totals 14 residues. The chain's CDR3 is CSAGRQGVQETQYF. Incomplete CDR3 DNA: TGCAGTGCTGGTAGACAGGGCGTCCAAGAGACC.

Of note for this clone: Sequencing ends 3 residues short of the CDR3 end; the germline J gene provides the rest. Other DNA sequences from this sample encode an identical CDR3 as well. The J gene is TRBJ2-1, the V gene TRBV29-1, with D possibly TRBD2 on 6 matching bases. CDR3 size: 12 residues. Trimming removed 3 bases at V and 7 bases at J, with 10 bases between. From germline, CDR1 is SQVTM and CDR2 ANQGSEA. CDR3 DNA, as far as it was read: TGCAGCGTTGAGGCTAGCGCGAATGAG. Its translation: CSVEASANE. In full, the CDR3 reads CSVEASANEQFF.

Worth noting for this clone: The sequence runs out 3 residues before the end of the CDR3; the remainder is reconstructed from the germline J gene. The chain couples TRBV7-9 to TRBJ2-5, with D possibly TRBD2 on 5 matching bases. Germline assignment: CDR1 SEHNR and CDR2 FQNEAQ (reference sequence). Trimming removed 5 bases at V and 1 base at J, with 5 bases between. This CDR3 comprises 12 residues. The CDR3 is CASSRGQETQYF. The DNA read from the CDR3 is TGTGCCAGCAGCCGGGGCCAAGAGACC.

A note on this clone: The CDR3 end is not reached by the read, which stops 3 residues before it; the germline J gene fills it in. V gene TRBV7-3 combines with J gene TRBJ2-1; 10 nucleotides align to TRBD2. From germline, CDR1 is SGHTA and CDR2 FQGTGA. The CDR3 is made up of 13 amino acids. With 6 bases clipped from V and 7 bases from J, the junction kept 3 bases outside the gene matches. The CDR3 here is CASSLAGANEQFF. The sequenced part of the CDR3 DNA is TGTGCCAGCAGTCTAGCGGGAGCGAATGAG. Looking up the rest from reference TRBV7-3 and TRBJ2-1 gives the full variable domain: GAGVSQTPSNKVTEKGKYVELRCDPISGHTALYWYRQSLGQGPEFLIYFQGTGAADDSGLPNDRFFAVRPEGSVSTLKIQRTERGDSAVYLCASSLAGANEQFFGPGTRLTVL.

As regards this clone: The read stops 3 residues short of the end of the CDR3; the missing end is completed from the germline J gene. The J gene is TRBJ1-2, the V gene TRBV18; D is unresolved. The CDR3 spans 16 residues. Germline CDR1 and CDR2: KGHSH and LQKENI. The CDR3 DNA, read in part, is TGTGCCAGCTCACCACCTGACGGGGTACGCACAGATACC. This sequence encodes CASSPPDGVRTDT. The entire CDR3 is CASSPPDGVRTDTYTF.

Turning to this clone: The read ends 3 residues shy of where the CDR3 ends; the end is completed using the germline J gene. The chain recombines TRBV5-1 with TRBJ2-7; weak D call: TRBD2 (6 bases). V was cut by 0 bases and J by 6 bases, with 22 bases left in between. The CDR3 loop spans 17 amino acids. CDR1 and CDR2 (germline): SGHRS, YFSETQ. CDR3 residues: CASSLVADQCERCEQYF. CDR3 bases read: TGCGCCAGCAGCTTGGTAGCGGACCAATGCGAGAGGTGCGAG. Combining the CDR3 with reference TRBV5-1 and TRBJ2-7 gives the whole variable domain KAGVTQTPRYLIKTRGQQVTLSCSPISGHRSVSWYQQTPGQGLQFLFEYFSETQRNKGNFPGRFSGRQFSNSRSEMNVSTLELGDSALYLCASSLVADQCERCEQYFGPGTRLTVT.

As to this clone: The read ends 3 residues before the CDR3 terminus; that terminus is restored from the germline J gene. This chain uses TRBV2 with TRBJ1-1; no definite D call. The germline V gene encodes CDR1 SNHLY and CDR2 FYNNEI. This CDR3 contains 13 residues. The V end lost 2 bases, the J end lost 2 bases, and 6 bases lay between the germline ends. The CDR3 sequence is CASSETRNTEAFF. The CDR3 DNA, read in part, is TGTGCCAGCAGTGAAACCAGAAACACTGAA.

As for this clone: The read terminates 3 residues ahead of where the CDR3 ends, so the germline J gene completes it. The chain employs TRBV27 and TRBJ1-6; D is unresolved. Germline values: CDR1 MNHEY, CDR2 SMNVEV (reference sequence). The ends were cut back, 6 bases at V and 7 bases at J, with 16 bases in the middle. This CDR3 has 15 amino acids. CDR3 DNA, as far as it was read: TGTGCCAGCAGCCCGGGTCGCGCGGGGAATTCACCC. This encodes CASSPGRAGNSP. In full, the CDR3 is CASSPGRAGNSPLHF.

CDR3 in amino acids: CASRTYGTDSNTGELFF. The covered CDR3 bases are TGTGCCAGCAGAACCTACGGGACAGACTCAAACACCGGGGAG. The chain carries TRBV12-3 or TRBV12-4 and TRBJ2-2; 7 positions match TRBD1. The sequence runs out 3 residues before the end of the CDR3; the remainder is reconstructed from the germline J gene. This CDR3 contains 17 residues. V shed 6 bases and J 2 bases; nucleotides not matched to a gene: 12.

As regards this clone: The read finishes 3 residues shy of the CDR3 end, and the germline J gene is used to complete it. The rearrangement links TRBV2 to TRBJ1-5; maybe TRBD1 (6 bases). Trimming removed 6 bases at V and 7 bases at J, with 16 bases between. The CDR3 totals 14 residues. CDR1 SNHLY and CDR2 FYNNEI come from the germline V gene. The part of the CDR3 DNA that was read is TGTGCCAGCAGGAGGGGGGGGGCAGGGCAGCCC. Encoded protein: CASRRGGAGQP. The complete CDR3 protein is CASRRGGAGQPQHF. The variable domain in full, completed from reference TRBV2 and TRBJ1-5, reads EPEVTQTPSHQVTQMGQEVILRCVPISNHLYFYWYRQILGQKVEFLVSFYNNEISEKSEIFDDQFSVERPDGSNFTLKIRSTKLEDSAMYFCASRRGGAGQPQHFGDGTRLSIL.